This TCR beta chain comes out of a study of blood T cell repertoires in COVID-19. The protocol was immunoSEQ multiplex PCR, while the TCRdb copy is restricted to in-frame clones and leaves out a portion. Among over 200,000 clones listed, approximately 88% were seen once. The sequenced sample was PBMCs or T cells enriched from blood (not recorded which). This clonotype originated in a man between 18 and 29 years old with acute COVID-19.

In DNA, the CDR3 is TGTGCCAGCAGTGATGAGCGGGAGGGCCGGGGTGGCGAGCAGTACTTC. As protein: CASSDEREGRGGEQYF. This chain joins TRBV2 and TRBJ2-7; 10 nucleotides match TRBD2. Unmatched junction bases numbered 11, after V lost 3 bases and J lost 6 bases. CDR1 and CDR2 from the germline V gene are SNHLY and FYNNEI. CDR3 length: 16 amino acids.